One sample yielded the 32 T cell receptor beta chains listed below, sequenced in a study of cytomegalovirus exposure and HLA in healthy donors. PCR amplification relied on 60 Vbeta primers (plus 13 Jbeta primers). Profiled with immunoSEQ multiplex PCR; TCRdb holds only in-frame clones, not every one. The repertoire holds more than 100,000 clones, with 76% as singletons. The source material was PBMCs. The receptor source for this set is a woman aged 18-29 years in good health and CMV-seropositive.

The chain has TRBV5-6 and TRBJ1-4, with D maybe TRBD1 (6 bases). This CDR3 spans 15 amino acids. The V end lost 4 bases, the J end lost 5 bases, and 15 bases lay between the germline ends. Germline V CDR1 and CDR2: SGHDT, YYEEEE. The CDR3 here is CASSPNDRRNEKLFF. Here the CDR3 DNA reads TGTGCCAGCAGCCCTAATGACAGGAGGAATGAAAAACTGTTTTTT. The variable domain in full, with the rest retrieved from reference TRBV5-6 and TRBJ1-4, is DAGVTQSPTHLIKTRGQQVTLRCSPKSGHDTVSWYQQALGQGPQFIFQYYEEEERQRGNFPDRFSGHQFPNYSSELNVNALLLGDSALYLCASSPNDRRNEKLFFGSGTQLSVL.

J is TRBJ1-1 and V is TRBV5-1; 8 positions match TRBD1. J lost 5 bases, V lost 2 bases, and 8 bases had no gene match. The length of the CDR3 is 15 residues. Looked up from germline, CDR1 is SGHRS and CDR2 is YFSETQ. The CDR3 bases are TGCGCCAGCAGCTTACAACGACAGGGGCAGACTGAAGCTTTCTTT. Its protein is CASSLQRQGQTEAFF.

CDR3 loop: CASSPGQSGFETQYF. Written as DNA, the CDR3 is TGTGCCAGCAGCCCGGGTCAGAGTGGGTTTGAGACCCAGTACTTC. The chain joins TRBV7-2 to TRBJ2-5; no definite D call. CDR1 is SGHTA, CDR2 FQGNSA, per germline. V lost 5 bases, J lost 5 bases, and 18 bases lay in between. The CDR3 is made up of 15 amino acids. Full variable domain (rest looked up from reference TRBV7-2 and TRBJ2-5): GAGVSQSPSNKVTEKGKDVELRCDPISGHTALYWYRQSLGQGLEFLIYFQGNSAPDKSGLPSDRFSAERTGGSVSTLTIQRTQQEDSAVYLCASSPGQSGFETQYFGPGTRLLVL.

CDR3 in DNA: TGTGCCAGCACCAGGACAGGGGGTTACGAGCAGTACTTC. Translating it yields CASTRTGGYEQYF. V usage is TRBV6-5 and J usage is TRBJ2-7; 10 nucleotides line up with TRBD1. In germline, CDR1 is MNHEY, CDR2 SVGAGI. The junction had 4 bases not matched to a gene; V was cut back by 7 bases and J by 4 bases. This CDR3 has 13 residues.

The chain is built from TRBV30 and TRBJ1-2; 9 nucleotides match TRBD1. Per germline, CDR1 GTSNPN and CDR2 SVGIG (reference sequence). This CDR3 spans 13 amino acids. V lost 4 bases, J lost 13 bases, and 13 bases stayed unmatched. The CDR3 reads CAWTPGQGSIGTF. CDR3 DNA sequence: TGTGCCTGGACCCCGGGACAGGGATCTATTGGCACCTTC.

This sequence joins TRBV6-1 and TRBJ2-5, with D perhaps TRBD1 (5 bases). CDR3 length: 14 residues. Trimming cost V 3 bases and J 6 bases, with 14 bases left between them. In germline, CDR1 is MNHNS, CDR2 SASEGT. The CDR3 sequence: CASSEWQGMQTQYF. The CDR3 DNA follows: TGTGCCAGCAGTGAGTGGCAGGGAATGCAGACCCAGTACTTC.

Note on this clone: A read error may produce the germline difference seen at one junction end. The V and J genes are TRBV7-7 and TRBJ2-3; TRBD2 aligns across 13 bases. The CDR3 extends over 16 amino acids. Per germline, CDR1 SSHAT and CDR2 FNYEAQ (reference sequence). CDR3 loop: CASMPGLAGSKDTQYF. The DNA for the CDR3 is TGTGCTAGCATGCCGGGACTAGCGGGGAGTAAAGATACGCAGTATTTT.

As DNA, the CDR3 is TGCAGCGTCCACCACAGGGGGCGTGGGCAGCCCCAGCATTTT. Residues: CSVHHRGRGQPQHF. V gene TRBV29-1 combines with J gene TRBJ1-5; 9 bases align to TRBD1. The CDR3 is 14 amino acids. V trimming: 6 bases; J trimming: 7 bases; junction bases outside the gene matches: 10. Germline V gives CDR1 SQVTM, CDR2 ANQGSEA.

V and J are TRBV27 and TRBJ2-1; D is unresolved. Germline V CDR1 and CDR2: MNHEY, SMNVEV (reference sequence). Deletions cut 5 bases from V and 8 bases from J, with 7 bases between. The CDR3 is 11 amino acids. Written as DNA, the CDR3 is TGTGCCAGCAGTCTAGGCGATGAGCAGTTCTTC. Encoded protein: CASSLGDEQFF.

The chain couples TRBV27 to TRBJ1-4; 9 bases map to TRBD1. From germline, CDR1 is MNHEY and CDR2 SMNVEV (reference sequence). The CDR3 extends over 14 amino acids. The V and J ends lost 7 bases and 7 bases, in that order; junction bases with no gene match: 7. CDR3 protein: CASKIGGQGEKLFF. DNA for the CDR3: TGTGCCAGCAAAATAGGGGGACAGGGTGAAAAACTGTTTTTT. Supplemented by reference TRBV27 and TRBJ1-4, the full variable domain reads EAQVTQNPRYLITVTGKKLTVTCSQNMNHEYMSWYRQDPGLGLRQIYYSMNVEVTDKGDVPEGYKVSRKEKRNFPLILESPSPNQTSLYFCASKIGGQGEKLFFGSGTQLSVL.

The chain recombines TRBV9 with TRBJ2-2; 7 bases match TRBD1. Trimming at V came to 1 base and at J to 5 bases, leaving 5 bases not matched to a gene. The germline CDR1 and CDR2 sequences are SGDLS and YYNGEE. This CDR3 contains 15 residues. The CDR3 region is CASSVRGRETGELFF. The DNA of the CDR3 is TGTGCCAGCAGCGTAAGGGGGCGTGAAACCGGGGAGCTGTTTTTT.

V gene TRBV30 combines with J gene TRBJ1-1; D may be TRBD1 (6 bases). This CDR3 spans 12 amino acids. The ends were cut back, 3 bases at V and 3 bases at J, with 8 bases in the middle. Germline V gives CDR1 GTSNPN, CDR2 SVGIG (reference sequence). CDR3 bases: TGTGCCTGGAGGGACAGATACACTGAAGCTTTCTTT. Translation: CAWRDRYTEAFF. Supplemented by reference TRBV30 and TRBJ1-1, the full variable domain reads SQTIHQWPATLVQPVGSPLSLECTVEGTSNPNLYWYRQAAGRGLQLLFYSVGIGQISSEVPQNLSASRPQDRQFILSSKKLLLSDSGFYLCAWRDRYTEAFFGQGTRLTVV.

V is TRBV10-1 and J is TRBJ2-7; no firm D call. This CDR3 has 13 residues. V was trimmed by 6 bases and J by 0 bases, leaving 9 bases between them. The V gene's germline CDR1 is WNHNN and CDR2 SYGVQD (reference sequence). The CDR3 DNA follows: TGCGCCAGCAGCGCGAGCTCCTCCTACGAGCAGTACTTC. It encodes CASSASSSYEQYF.

The CDR3 DNA reads TGTGCCAGCGGGCGGGCTGCCTCCCCAAATGGCTACACCTTC. Encoded protein: CASGRAASPNGYTF. The chain is built from TRBV6-5 and TRBJ1-2; unclear D gene. V was trimmed by 8 bases and J by 6 bases, leaving 19 bases between them. Germline loops: CDR1 MNHEY, CDR2 SVGAGI. This CDR3 has 14 residues.

The CDR3 bases are TGTGCCACCAGCAGACGGTCAGGGAGGTACGAGCAGTACTTC. It is translated as CATSRRSGRYEQYF. V and J are TRBV15 and TRBJ2-7, with D possibly being TRBD2 (6 bases). Trimming removed 2 bases at V and 4 bases at J, with 12 bases between. This CDR3 comprises 14 residues. From germline, CDR1 is LNHNV and CDR2 YYDKDF (reference sequence). Together with reference TRBV15 and TRBJ2-7, the CDR3 gives the full variable domain: DAMVIQNPRYQVTQFGKPVTLSCSQTLNHNVMYWYQQKSSQAPKLLFHYYDKDFNNEADTPDNFQSRRPNTSFCFLDIRSPGLGDTAMYLCATSRRSGRYEQYFGPGTRLTVT.

This clone was counted once. V and J are TRBV7-2 and TRBJ1-3; tentative D call: TRBD1 (5 bases). The CDR3 consists of 15 residues. Trimming removed 5 bases from V and 0 bases from J, with 11 bases in between. CDR1 is SGHTA and CDR2 is FQGNSA in the germline V gene. CDR3 protein: CASSRQSNSGNTIYF. For the CDR3, the DNA is TGTGCCAGCAGCAGACAGTCCAACTCTGGAAACACCATATATTTT.

This clone was counted once. The V gene is TRBV27, the J gene TRBJ2-1, with 10 bases lining up with TRBD2. Per the germline V gene, CDR1 is MNHEY and CDR2 is SMNVEV (reference sequence). The CDR3 is 16 residues long. Germline trimming cut 5 bases from V and 9 bases from J; bases unmatched to any gene: 13. The CDR3 DNA reads as TGTGCCAGCAGTCGAAGCGGGGGGGCTCGAAGTGGTGAGCAGTTCTTC. It is translated as CASSRSGGARSGEQFF.

In its sample, this clone was seen a few times. The chain employs TRBV18 and TRBJ1-5; TRBD1 aligns across 7 bases. J was trimmed by 3 bases and V by 0 bases; bases with no gene match: 2. Germline V lookup: CDR1 KGHSH, CDR2 LQKENI. This CDR3 has 15 amino acids. The CDR3 DNA reads as TGTGCCAGCTCACCACCGGGACAGCTCAATCAGCCCCAGCATTTT. This sequence encodes CASSPPGQLNQPQHF.

The chain is built from TRBV29-1 and TRBJ2-1; 8 bases match TRBD1. This CDR3 comprises 12 residues. Unmatched junction bases numbered 7, after V lost 7 bases and J lost 8 bases. Germline CDR1 reads SQVTM; CDR2 reads ANQGSEA. CDR3 DNA sequence: TGCAGCGGCAGGACAGGGCTGGATGAGCAGTTCTTC. As protein: CSGRTGLDEQFF.

The V gene is TRBV19, the J gene TRBJ2-3, with 7 bases aligning to TRBD1. The germline gives CDR1 LNHDA, CDR2 SQIVND (reference sequence). Trimming cost V 9 bases and J 5 bases; bases outside gene matches: 8. The CDR3 extends over 13 amino acids. This chain's CDR3 is CASGTAGLDTQYF. The CDR3 DNA reads TGTGCCAGCGGGACAGCTGGGTTAGATACGCAGTATTTT.

The chain employs TRBV14 and TRBJ1-1; 8 bases align to TRBD1. CDR1 SGHDN and CDR2 FVKESK come from the germline V gene. The CDR3 runs 18 residues. Trimming removed 1 base from V and 5 bases from J; junction bases left unmatched: 15. CDR3 sequence: CASSQGTDRVAGGTEAFF. The CDR3 DNA follows: TGTGCCAGCAGCCAAGGGACGGACAGGGTAGCGGGAGGGACTGAAGCTTTCTTT. Full variable domain (rest looked up from reference TRBV14 and TRBJ1-1): EAGVTQFPSHSVIEKGQTVTLRCDPISGHDNLYWYRRVMGKEIKFLLHFVKESKQDESGMPNNRFLAERTGGTYSTLKVQPAELEDSGVYFCASSQGTDRVAGGTEAFFGQGTRLTVV.

The V and J genes are TRBV6-1 and TRBJ1-5; 9 bases are shared with TRBD1. The germline V gene encodes CDR1 MNHNS and CDR2 SASEGT. Unmatched junction bases numbered 5, after V lost 9 bases and J lost 5 bases. The CDR3 runs 13 residues. The CDR3 is CASMGQGYQPQHF. CDR3 coding DNA: TGTGCCAGTATGGGACAGGGTTATCAGCCCCAGCATTTT.

This clone came up once. V usage is TRBV5-1 and J usage is TRBJ1-6; D call uncertain. Germline CDR1 SGHRS, CDR2 YFSETQ. This CDR3 contains 15 residues. Trimming cost V 3 bases and J 0 bases, with 7 bases left between them. The CDR3 nucleotides are TGCGCCAGCAGCTCACAGAGCTCCTATAATTCACCCCTCCACTTT. Residues: CASSSQSSYNSPLHF.

This sequence joins TRBV7-9 and TRBJ1-2, with D maybe TRBD1 (5 bases). V lost 5 bases to trimming and J lost 4 bases, with 14 bases between them. This CDR3 is built from 14 residues. Germline-derived CDR1 and CDR2 are SEHNR and FQNEAQ (reference sequence). The DNA of the CDR3 is TGTGCCAGCAGCACGGGGGTGGGAGTCTATGGCTACACCTTC. It translates to CASSTGVGVYGYTF. Combining the CDR3 with reference TRBV7-9 and TRBJ1-2 gives the whole variable domain DTGVSQNPRHKITKRGQNVTFRCDPISEHNRLYWYRQTLGQGPEFLTYFQNEAQLEKSRLLSDRFSAERPKGSFSTLEIQRTEQGDSAMYLCASSTGVGVYGYTFGSGTRLTVV.

This clone was seen more than once but under ten times. The genes are TRBV18 and TRBJ2-3; TRBD1 matches at 9 bases. The CDR3 is made up of 17 amino acids. The germline CDR1 and CDR2 sequences are KGHSH and LQKENI. The V and J ends lost 2 bases and 1 base, in that order; junction bases with no gene match: 7. In DNA form, the CDR3 reads TGTGCCAGCTCACCAAGAGGGACAGGGACTCGCACAGATACGCAGTATTTT. Residues: CASSPRGTGTRTDTQYF.

The sample holds a few counts of this clone. The chain has TRBV4-3 and TRBJ2-3; 7 bases map to TRBD2. The V gene end was trimmed by 3 bases and the J gene end by 1 base; junction bases not matched to a gene: 7. Per germline, CDR1 LGHNA and CDR2 YSLEER. The CDR3 runs to 16 residues. The CDR3 sequence: CASSQDTAGGTDTQYF. The CDR3 coding sequence is TGCGCCAGCAGCCAGGATACCGCGGGGGGCACAGATACGCAGTATTTT.

This clone showed up just a few times. V and J are TRBV28 and TRBJ2-7; 7 positions match TRBD1. After removal of 6 bases from V and 0 bases from J, the junction contained 5 bases not matched to a gene. In germline, CDR1 is MDHEN, CDR2 SYDVKM. The CDR3 has 14 amino acids. The CDR3 DNA reads as TGTGCCAGCAGCCCGGACAGGACCTCCTACGAGCAGTACTTC. Translation gives CASSPDRTSYEQYF.

The V call is TRBV27, the J call TRBJ2-7, with no clear D. This CDR3 spans 15 amino acids. Germline loops: CDR1 MNHEY, CDR2 SMNVEV (reference sequence). The ends were cut back, 5 bases at V and 1 base at J, with 15 bases in the middle. This CDR3 reads CASSPEHIASYEQYF. The DNA for the CDR3 is TGTGCCAGCAGTCCAGAACATATCGCATCCTACGAGCAGTACTTC.

The CDR3 is CASSQADRAGELFF. In nucleotides, the CDR3 is TGCGCCAGCAGCCAAGCAGACAGGGCCGGGGAGCTGTTTTTT. The gene calls are TRBV4-1 and TRBJ2-2; 7 nucleotides agree with TRBD1. Germline lookup yields CDR1 MGHRA and CDR2 YSYEKL. Trimming cost V 1 base and J 6 bases; bases outside gene matches: 2. The CDR3 sequence is 14 residues long.

Here the CDR3 reads CSADGYRGYGDTEAFF. The CDR3 bases are TGCAGCGCAGACGGATACAGGGGGTATGGGGACACTGAAGCTTTCTTT. The chain recombines TRBV29-1 with TRBJ1-1, with 8 bases that match TRBD1. The length of the CDR3 is 16 residues. V lost 7 bases, J lost 3 bases, and 16 bases stayed unmatched. Germline CDR1 SQVTM, CDR2 ANQGSEA.

In DNA, the CDR3 is TGTGCCAGCAGTTCCGTGTTGATCGGTACTGAAGCTTTCTTT. It specifies CASSSVLIGTEAFF. This chain uses TRBV6-5 with TRBJ1-1; unclear D gene. The V and J ends lost 4 bases and 5 bases respectively, with 14 bases between them. This CDR3 has 14 residues. CDR1 is MNHEY and CDR2 is SVGAGI in the germline V gene.

CDR3 coding DNA: TGTGCCAGCAGCTTAGTTGGGACTAGCACGAATGAGCAGTTCTTC. It translates to CASSLVGTSTNEQFF. The genes are TRBV7-6 and TRBJ2-1; 9 bases match TRBD2. From germline, CDR1 is SGHVS and CDR2 FNYEAQ. V lost 1 base, J lost 7 bases, and 5 bases stayed unmatched. This CDR3 is built from 15 residues.